The 13 T cell receptor beta chains below all came from one sample that was sequenced in a study of human T cells and chemical hapten exposure. Regarding time point: patch test 3, about 24 weeks after DPC sensitization. Stated treatment: therapeutic diphenylcyclopropenone sensitization with weekly scalp DPC. One entry per CDR3 protein, called by TCRdb with MiXCR from the RACE reads. The repertoire holds about 160,000 distinct CDR3 sequences, with around a quarter as singletons. The source was whole blood, collected in connection with sensitization to the hapten diphenylcyclopropenone (DPC). These receptor sequences come from a woman aged 18 to 35 with alopecia areata. Some clones in this sample may be carry-over from other donors' samples.

In this sample, this clonotype turned up a few times. V gene TRBV9 combines with J gene TRBJ2-5; D gene unclear. This CDR3 is built from 14 residues. Germline V gene lookup returns CDR1 SGDLS and CDR2 YYNGEE. Trimming cost V 0 bases and J 2 bases, with 8 bases left between them. As DNA, the CDR3 is TGTGCCAGCAGCGTAGTCCCCGAACAAGAGACCCAGTACTTC. It encodes CASSVVPEQETQYF.

This clonotype appeared many times. This chain connects TRBV20-1 to TRBJ1-4; 7 positions agree with TRBD1. This CDR3 has 14 amino acids. V lost 0 bases and J lost 8; bases outside the gene matches: 6. Germline lookup yields CDR1 DFQATT and CDR2 SNEGSKA (reference sequence). CDR3 coding DNA: TGCAGTGCTAGAGATGGCAGGGGGGGAGAAAAACTGTTTTTT. This translates into CSARDGRGGEKLFF.

The J gene is TRBJ2-7, the V gene TRBV10-3; tentative D call: TRBD2 (5 bases). Germline V CDR1 and CDR2: ENHRY, SYGVKD. The CDR3 is made up of 13 amino acids. Trimming shortened V by 5 bases and J by 6 bases, and 14 bases separated the two germline ends. The DNA of the CDR3 is TGTGCCATCAGTTGGGAATGGGCGGGCGAGCAGTACTTC. Translation: CAISWEWAGEQYF.

The V and J genes are TRBV29-1 and TRBJ1-2; D ambiguous. Germline loops: CDR1 SQVTM, CDR2 ANQGSEA. This CDR3 contains 13 residues. V was cut by 5 bases and J by 6 bases, with 16 bases left in between. The CDR3 protein is CSVLRDGENGYTF. CDR3 nucleotides: TGCAGCGTTCTGAGGGATGGGGAAAATGGCTACACCTTC.

This chain connects TRBV4-3 to TRBJ2-7; TRBD1 aligns across 8 bases. Germline-derived CDR1 and CDR2 are LGHNA and YSLEER. CDR3 length equals 16 residues. Losses at the gene ends were 1 base for V and 4 bases for J; bases not matched to a gene: 9. The CDR3 coding sequence is TGCGCCAGCAGCCAAGCCGTAGGACAGGGTGGGTACGAGCAGTACTTC. Its translation: CASSQAVGQGGYEQYF.

This clonotype appeared a few times. The chain uses TRBV15 and TRBJ1-3, with unresolved D. CDR1 is LNHNV, CDR2 YYDKDF, per germline (reference sequence). This CDR3 is 12 amino acids long. V lost 4 bases and J 1 base, leaving 2 bases between the germline ends. Here the CDR3 reads CATSKSGNTIYF. In DNA, the CDR3 is TGTGCCACCAGCAAATCTGGAAACACCATATATTTT. The full variable domain, completed using reference TRBV15 and TRBJ1-3, is DAMVIQNPRYQVTQFGKPVTLSCSQTLNHNVMYWYQQKSSQAPKLLFHYYDKDFNNEADTPDNFQSRRPNTSFCFLDIRSPGLGDTAMYLCATSKSGNTIYFGEGSWLTVV.

There are a few counts of this clonotype. The chain has TRBV7-9 and TRBJ1-3; TRBD1 matches 7 bases. CDR1 is SEHNR and CDR2 is FQNEAQ in the germline V gene (reference sequence). The trim removed 5 bases at V and 7 bases at J, leaving 17 bases unmatched. The CDR3 is 17 residues long. The CDR3 region is CASSIPYRGPLENTIYF. CDR3 DNA sequence: TGTGCCAGCAGCATTCCCTACAGGGGACCCTTAGAGAACACCATATATTTT.

This clonotype was counted between two and nine times. V gene TRBV24-1 combines with J gene TRBJ1-1; 9 nucleotides match TRBD1. Germline V CDR1 and CDR2: KGHDR, SFDVKD. Losses at the gene ends were 4 bases for V and 7 bases for J; bases not matched to a gene: 9. CDR3 length: 15 amino acids. The CDR3 sequence is CATSEGRTGEDEAFF. For the CDR3, the DNA is TGTGCCACCAGTGAGGGCCGGACAGGGGAGGATGAAGCTTTCTTT.

The chain is built from TRBV4-1 and TRBJ1-6; no clear D gene. V shed 1 base and J shed 0 bases, with 13 bases lying between them. Germline V gene lookup returns CDR1 MGHRA and CDR2 YSYEKL. CDR3 length: 18 residues. The chain's CDR3 is CASSQVGTASSYNSPLHF. The CDR3 DNA reads TGCGCCAGCAGCCAAGTGGGAACCGCGAGCTCCTATAATTCACCCCTCCACTTT.

About this clonotype: A much larger clone differs by one base, so this may be a read error. It is likely a read error, because the conserved phenylalanine at the end of the CDR3 is missing. The chain employs TRBV6-2 or TRBV6-3 and TRBJ1-2; D unclear. Looked up from germline, CDR1 is MNHEY and CDR2 is SVGEGT. Between the trimmed V and J ends, which lost 2 bases and 7 bases, there was a span of 11 bases. CDR3 length: 13 residues. CDR3 region: CASSYKDTGGYTS. In DNA, the CDR3 is TGTGCCAGCAGTTACAAGGATACCGGTGGCTACACCTCC.

This rearrangement joins TRBV4-1 to TRBJ2-1; 11 bases align to TRBD2. The CDR3 runs to 16 residues. Germline values: CDR1 MGHRA, CDR2 YSYEKL. The ends lost 1 base at V and 9 bases at J; junction bases unmatched: 8. The CDR3 is CASSQVPSGGYGEQFF. In nucleotides, the CDR3 is TGCGCCAGCAGCCAAGTTCCTAGCGGGGGGTATGGTGAGCAGTTCTTC.

This rearrangement joins TRBV4-1 to TRBJ2-1, with D unresolved. V lost 5 bases, J lost 5 bases, and 13 bases lay in between. The CDR3 totals 14 residues. CDR1 and CDR2 from the germline V gene are MGHRA and YSYEKL. CDR3 sequence reads: CASSNADLNNEQFF. The DNA for the CDR3 is TGCGCCAGCAGCAACGCCGACCTCAACAATGAGCAGTTCTTC.

The chain uses TRBV15 and TRBJ1-4; TRBD1 agrees at 8 bases. The germline CDR1 and CDR2 sequences are LNHNV and YYDKDF (reference sequence). The CDR3 runs to 15 residues. V lost 3 bases and J lost 7; bases outside the gene matches: 7. The CDR3 nucleotides read TGTGCCACCAGCAGGGACGACAGGGGCGGTGAAAAACTGTTTTTT. Translation gives CATSRDDRGGEKLFF.